The 13 T cell receptor beta chains reported below all come from one sample, sequenced in a study of shared clonotypes between healthy human individuals. Repertoires were generated with immunoSEQ multiplex PCR, while TCRdb's copy carries only in-frame clones and drops some. The sample includes millions of clones, about 95% seen only once; the top ten take approximately 1.2%. Cells designated naive CD8 were CD45RO-negative and were positively selected for CCR7, with terminally differentiated effector memory CD45RA+ cells excluded. Input material: naive CD8+ T cells sorted from blood. The receptors originated from a man aged 18 to 35 in good health.

The chain carries TRBV2 and TRBJ2-7; D possibly corresponds to TRBD2 (6 bases). The V end lost 1 base, the J end lost 5 bases, and 9 bases lay between the germline ends. This CDR3 is built from 13 residues. Per germline, CDR1 SNHLY and CDR2 FYNNEI. CDR3 sequence: CASSEGRGHEQYF. The DNA for the CDR3 is TGTGCCAGCAGTGAAGGGAGGGGCCACGAGCAGTACTTC.

This chain connects TRBV27 to TRBJ2-1, with 14 bases lining up with TRBD2. Per the germline V gene, CDR1 is MNHEY and CDR2 is SMNVEV (reference sequence). The CDR3 covers 15 residues. The V segment lost 5 bases and the J segment 8 bases; nucleotides outside the gene matches: 5. The CDR3 here is CASSTGTSGSYEQFF. The CDR3 DNA is TGTGCCAGCAGTACCGGGACTAGCGGGAGCTATGAGCAGTTCTTC.

The chain combines TRBV5-4 with TRBJ2-5; D is perhaps TRBD1 or TRBD2 (7 bases each). V was cut by 4 bases and J by 6 bases, with 28 bases left in between. Germline V gene lookup returns CDR1 SGHNT and CDR2 YYREEE (reference sequence). This CDR3 has 18 residues. CDR3 residues: CASSTGRGRELSVKTQYF. As DNA, the CDR3 is TGTGCCAGCAGCACGGGGAGGGGGCGGGAGCTATCCGTAAAGACCCAGTACTTC.

The V call is TRBV4-1, the J call TRBJ1-4; no reliable D call. Trimming took 1 base from V and 11 from J, leaving 5 bases between them. The CDR3 contains 11 residues. Germline loops: CDR1 MGHRA, CDR2 YSYEKL. The chain's CDR3 is CASSQVTKLFF. Written as DNA, the CDR3 is TGCGCCAGCAGCCAAGTGACGAAACTGTTTTTT.

The chain links TRBV30 to TRBJ2-7; tentative D call: TRBD2 (6 bases). The V gene lost 4 bases and the J gene lost 7 bases, with 11 bases spanning the gap. This CDR3 is built from 11 residues. Germline loops: CDR1 GTSNPN, CDR2 SVGIG (reference sequence). DNA of the CDR3: TGTGCCTGGACCCGGGCGGGGGAGCAGTACTTC. Translation: CAWTRAGEQYF.

This clone was recorded at least ten times. The chain joins TRBV30 to TRBJ1-1, with D uncertain. Germline assignment: CDR1 GTSNPN and CDR2 SVGIG (reference sequence). V lost 3 bases to trimming and J lost 0 bases, with 14 bases between them. The CDR3 runs 15 residues. CDR3 residues: CAWSTYERVNTEAFF. Written as DNA, the CDR3 is TGTGCCTGGAGCACCTACGAGAGGGTGAACACTGAAGCTTTCTTT.

V usage is TRBV27 and J usage is TRBJ2-3; D call uncertain. With 6 bases removed from V and 2 bases from J, the gap between germline ends came to 18 bases. CDR1 and CDR2 (germline): MNHEY, SMNVEV (reference sequence). This CDR3 has 16 amino acids. The CDR3 region has the DNA TGTGCCAGCAGCCGGGCGACGGTCCAGTTCACAGATACGCAGTATTTT. It yields the protein CASSRATVQFTDTQYF.

For the CDR3, the DNA is TGTGCCAGCAGCTTATATGGGGACTCTTCATACGAGCAGTACTTC. This sequence encodes CASSLYGDSSYEQYF. V gene TRBV7-2 combines with J gene TRBJ2-7, with a possible D match to TRBD2 (6 bases). CDR3 length: 15 amino acids. With 2 bases removed from V and 4 bases from J, the gap between germline ends came to 15 bases. Germline CDR1 is SGHTA and CDR2 is FQGNSA.

CDR3 in DNA: TGTGCCAGCAGTGAAGGACAGGGGGACTTAACCTATGGCTACACCTTC. Translation: CASSEGQGDLTYGYTF. The V call is TRBV25-1, the J call TRBJ1-2; 10 bases fit TRBD1. The germline V gene encodes CDR1 MGHDK and CDR2 SYGVNS. This CDR3 spans 16 amino acids. J gave up 4 bases and V 2 bases, and 7 bases lay outside the gene matches.

Of note for this clone: Distinct nucleotide sequences in the sample also encode this CDR3. V usage is TRBV29-1 and J usage is TRBJ1-3, with D unclear. This CDR3 has 11 residues. Deletions cut 1 base from V and 7 bases from J, with 5 bases between. The germline gives CDR1 SQVTM, CDR2 ANQGSEA. For the CDR3, the DNA is TGCAGCGTTGAAGGGCGTAACACCATATATTTT. This gives the protein CSVEGRNTIYF.

The chain recombines TRBV2 with TRBJ2-1, with 7 positions matching TRBD1. CDR1 is SNHLY and CDR2 is FYNNEI in the germline V gene. Trimming took 1 base from V and 3 from J; bases not matched to a gene: 6. The CDR3 is 16 amino acids. CDR3 residues: CASSEDAGTDYNEQFF. The DNA for the CDR3 is TGTGCCAGCAGTGAAGACGCCGGGACAGACTACAATGAGCAGTTCTTC.

This clone occurred once. The V gene is TRBV5-1, the J gene TRBJ1-3; D gene ambiguous. The V gene lost 4 bases and the J gene lost 2 bases, with 13 bases spanning the gap. The CDR3 contains 15 residues. The germline CDR1 and CDR2 sequences are SGHRS and YFSETQ. This CDR3 is CASSLHSAPGNTIYF. Written as DNA, the CDR3 is TGCGCCAGCAGCCTCCACTCCGCGCCTGGAAACACCATATATTTT. Full variable domain (remainder filled in from reference TRBV5-1 and TRBJ1-3): KAGVTQTPRYLIKTRGQQVTLSCSPISGHRSVSWYQQTPGQGLQFLFEYFSETQRNKGNFPGRFSGRQFSNSRSEMNVSTLELGDSALYLCASSLHSAPGNTIYFGEGSWLTVV.

This clone has a single count. This chain uses TRBV4-1 with TRBJ2-7; TRBD1 matches at 7 bases. V shed 1 base and J 3 bases; nucleotides not matched to a gene: 9. The CDR3 is 16 amino acids. Germline V CDR1 and CDR2: MGHRA, YSYEKL. CDR3 bases: TGCGCCAGCAGCCAAGGGGCTGGGACAGACTACTACGAGCAGTACTTC. Residues: CASSQGAGTDYYEQYF.